This T cell receptor beta chain was captured by sequencing in a study of T-cell memory formation after mild COVID-19. Study as a whole: There were largely donor-specific TCR clusters.

This CDR3 region has 15 residues. V shed 6 bases, J shed 2 bases, and the junction held 8 bases outside the gene matches. This clonotype was counted a few times. Antigen unknown. Study-level results: Detection of some responders pre-infection suggested pre-existing cross-reactive memory T cells participated.

In TCRdb, the 5' RACE reads were re-called with MiXCR into one record per CDR3 protein. The data hold 450,000 to 650,000 distinct CDR3 sequences, with about 20% observed a single time. The sequence derives from an adult woman who had mild COVID-19 (a few samples of this study predate the infection). Cell type and time point are not known. This sequence joins TRBV12-3 or TRBV12-4 and TRBJ2-7; 9 nucleotides line up with TRBD1. The sequencing sample was made of PBMCs or a T cell subset sorted from them (not recorded which). Here the CDR3 reads CASSSDRGLPYEQYF. DNA of the CDR3: TGTGCCAGCAGCTCGGACAGGGGTCTCCCCTACGAGCAGTACTTC.